Below are 7 T cell receptor beta chains sequenced from a single sample in a study of cytomegalovirus exposure and HLA in healthy donors. The repertoire was sequenced with immunoSEQ multiplex PCR; TCRdb's copy has only in-frame clones and lacks some. The sample includes 260,000 or so clones, roughly 88% of them seen just once. The sample was PBMCs. The source is a woman between 18 and 29 years old in good health and CMV-seronegative.

About this clone itself: Other DNA sequences in the same sample also yield this CDR3. The J gene is TRBJ1-1, the V gene TRBV27; D uncertain. Germline V gene data show CDR1 as MNHEY and CDR2 as SMNVEV (reference sequence). The CDR3 is 14 amino acids. V shed 3 bases and J shed 0 bases, with 8 bases lying between them. The CDR3 DNA is TGTGCCAGCAGTTTGGGAGCCTTGAACACTGAAGCTTTCTTT. Its protein product is CASSLGALNTEAFF.

The rearrangement joins TRBV19 to TRBJ1-2; the match to TRBD1 covers 7 bases. This CDR3 is 15 amino acids long. Germline CDR1 is LNHDA and CDR2 is SQIVND (reference sequence). The trim removed 5 bases at V and 0 bases at J, leaving 6 bases unmatched. CDR3 coding DNA: TGTGCCAGTAGTTCTGGGACAGTTGCTAACTATGGCTACACCTTC. As protein: CASSSGTVANYGYTF.

The sample holds a few counts of this clone. The V call is TRBV5-1, the J call TRBJ2-5; D is perhaps TRBD2 (6 bases). CDR1 and CDR2 from the germline V gene are SGHRS and YFSETQ. This CDR3 has 14 residues. V was trimmed by 4 bases and J by 1 base, leaving 11 bases between them. CDR3 loop: CASSAGLPQETQYF. The DNA of the CDR3 is TGCGCCAGCAGCGCGGGACTGCCCCAAGAGACCCAGTACTTC.

The chain combines TRBV7-2 with TRBJ2-3, with TRBD2 matching over 9 bases. The germline V gene encodes CDR1 SGHTA and CDR2 FQGNSA. The ends lost 0 bases at V and 3 bases at J; junction bases unmatched: 4. The CDR3 spans 16 residues. The DNA of the CDR3 is TGTGCCAGCAGCTTAGCCGCGGGAGGGCAAACAGATACGCAGTATTTT. It codes for CASSLAAGGQTDTQYF.

The CDR3 protein is CASSQVSGTEAFF. The CDR3 DNA reads TGTGCCAGCAGCCAGGTGAGTGGCACTGAAGCTTTCTTT. This chain joins TRBV7-9 and TRBJ1-1; no definite D call. The CDR3 extends over 13 amino acids. Germline CDR1 is SEHNR and CDR2 is FQNEAQ (reference sequence). Trimming cost V 5 bases and J 4 bases, with 11 bases left between them.

V usage is TRBV9 and J usage is TRBJ1-4; unclear D gene. Germline CDR1 SGDLS, CDR2 YYNGEE. This CDR3 is built from 15 residues. The germline V and J ends were trimmed by 0 bases and 7 bases, with 13 bases remaining between them. The CDR3 spells CASSVAGGRGEKLFF. CDR3 nucleotide sequence: TGTGCCAGCAGCGTAGCGGGCGGCCGGGGTGAAAAACTGTTTTTT.

V and J are TRBV19 and TRBJ2-7, with D uncertain. The CDR3 contains 15 residues. V was clipped by 5 bases and J by 2 bases, with 16 bases between them. Germline V CDR1 and CDR2: LNHDA, SQIVND (reference sequence). CDR3 coding DNA: TGTGCCAGTAGTTCCTGGCAGGCCCCGGCCTACGAGCAGTACTTC. This gives the protein CASSSWQAPAYEQYF.